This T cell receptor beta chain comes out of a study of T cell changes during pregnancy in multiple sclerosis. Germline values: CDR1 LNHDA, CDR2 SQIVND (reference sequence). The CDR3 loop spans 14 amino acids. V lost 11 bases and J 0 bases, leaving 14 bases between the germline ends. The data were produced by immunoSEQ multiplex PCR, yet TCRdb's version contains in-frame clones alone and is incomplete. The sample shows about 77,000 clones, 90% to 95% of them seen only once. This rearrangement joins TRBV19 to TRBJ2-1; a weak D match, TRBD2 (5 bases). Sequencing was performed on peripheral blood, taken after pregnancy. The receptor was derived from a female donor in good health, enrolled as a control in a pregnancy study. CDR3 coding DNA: TGTGCCTCTAGCTGGGTAAGCTCCTACAATGAGCAGTTCTTC. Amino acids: CASSWVSSYNEQFF.